This passage covers 14 T cell receptor beta chains from one sample sequenced in a study of early T cells in non-severe SARS-CoV-2 infection. TCRdb itself ran the 5' RACE reads through MiXCR, one entry per CDR3 protein. The repertoire consists of some 40,000 distinct CDR3 sequences, with 5% to 6% occurring once and the leading ten covering 30%. The sample was whole blood. These TCRs come from an adult who was a healthcare worker with PCR-confirmed SARS-CoV-2 infection or an uninfected control (not recorded which).

This clonotype was picked up a small number of times. The J gene is TRBJ2-5, the V gene TRBV11-2, with D tentatively TRBD1 (8 bases). The germline V and J ends were trimmed by 5 bases and 5 bases, with 21 bases remaining between them. Germline V CDR1 and CDR2: SGHAT, FQNNGV. This CDR3 is 16 amino acids long. This chain's CDR3 is CASSPRLGQGGETQYF. DNA of the CDR3: TGTGCCAGCAGCCCGCGCCTCGGACAGGGAGGGGAGACCCAGTACTTC.

The sample holds many counts of this clonotype. The chain uses TRBV7-9 and TRBJ1-2, with D perhaps TRBD1 (6 bases). Trimming shortened V by 5 bases and J by 0 bases, and 13 bases separated the two germline ends. The germline gives CDR1 SEHNR, CDR2 FQNEAQ (reference sequence). This CDR3 comprises 15 residues. CDR3 loop: CASSIRQATNYGYTF. The CDR3 nucleotides are TGTGCCAGCAGCATCCGACAGGCAACTAACTATGGCTACACCTTC.

This clonotype was seen more than once but under ten times. J is TRBJ1-2 and V is TRBV5-6; a weak D match, TRBD1 (6 bases). The germline V and J ends were trimmed by 3 bases and 7 bases, with 16 bases remaining between them. CDR3 size: 14 residues. Germline V gene lookup returns CDR1 SGHDT and CDR2 YYEEEE. The CDR3 DNA follows: TGTGCCAGCAGCTCCTCAGGGGAGGCGGTTGGCTACACCTTC. This codes for CASSSSGEAVGYTF.

This clonotype was detected ten times or more. The chain links TRBV12-3 or TRBV12-4 to TRBJ2-7, with D tentatively TRBD1 (5 bases). V lost 0 bases to trimming and J lost 4 bases, with 13 bases between them. CDR3 length: 15 residues. CDR3 in DNA: TGTGCCAGCAGTTTAGCTGTCCGTAGGGGATACGAGCAGTACTTC. Translated, it gives CASSLAVRRGYEQYF.

The V call is TRBV7-9, the J call TRBJ2-7; D possibly matches TRBD1 or TRBD2 (5 bases each). V was clipped by 2 bases and J by 5 bases, with 10 bases between them. CDR1 and CDR2 from the germline V gene are SEHNR and FQNEAQ (reference sequence). The CDR3 extends over 13 amino acids. As DNA, the CDR3 is TGTGCCAGCAGCTTATCCGGGACGGACGAGCAGTACTTC. Amino acid sequence: CASSLSGTDEQYF.

This clonotype was seen many times. The rearrangement links TRBV4-3 to TRBJ1-2; D is uncertain. Germline values: CDR1 LGHNA, CDR2 YSLEER. The CDR3 sequence is 16 residues long. Trimming stripped 5 bases from V and 0 bases from J, with 16 bases between. The CDR3 spells CASSYAGSNTNYGYTF. DNA for the CDR3: TGCGCCAGCAGCTACGCCGGGAGCAATACTAACTATGGCTACACCTTC.

This clonotype was detected ten times or more. The V gene is TRBV20-1, the J gene TRBJ2-7; no clear D gene. Germline lookup yields CDR1 DFQATT and CDR2 SNEGSKA (reference sequence). Trimming left V 6 bases short and J 5 bases short, with 14 bases between. The CDR3 has 12 residues. This CDR3 is CSAVDGLNEQYF. The CDR3 bases are TGCAGTGCGGTTGACGGGTTGAACGAGCAGTACTTC.

This clonotype has more than one count but fewer than ten. The CDR3 coding sequence is TGTGCCAGCAGCTGGGACCTGGGACAGCTGAACACTGAAGCTTTCTTT. Its translation is CASSWDLGQLNTEAFF. This chain links TRBV5-4 with TRBJ1-1; TRBD1 aligns across 7 bases. With V trimmed by 3 bases and J by 0 bases, 8 bases remained unmatched. CDR3 length: 16 residues. Germline V CDR1 and CDR2: SGHNT, YYREEE (reference sequence). Variable domain in full (rest from reference TRBV5-4 and TRBJ1-1): ETGVTQSPTHLIKTRGQQVTLRCSSQSGHNTVSWYQQALGQGPQFIFQYYREEENGRGNFPPRFSGLQFPNYSSELNVNALELDDSALYLCASSWDLGQLNTEAFFGQGTRLTVV.

The chain links TRBV11-2 to TRBJ2-7, with 14 nucleotides matching TRBD2. Losses at the gene ends were 4 bases for V and 4 bases for J; bases not matched to a gene: 0. CDR3 length equals 14 residues. From germline, CDR1 is SGHAT and CDR2 FQNNGV. In DNA, the CDR3 is TGTGCCAGCAGCTGGACTAGCGGGAGGTACGAGCAGTACTTC. Residues: CASSWTSGRYEQYF.

Only a few counts were recorded for this clonotype. CDR3 amino acids: CASSTGLGAKNIQYF. CDR3 bases: TGTGCCAGCAGCACAGGGTTAGGGGCCAAAAACATTCAGTACTTC. This chain connects TRBV5-4 to TRBJ2-4; tentatively, D is TRBD1 (6 bases). Trimming took 4 bases from V and 1 from J, leaving 12 bases between them. Germline V gives CDR1 SGHNT, CDR2 YYREEE (reference sequence). This CDR3 is built from 15 residues. Full variable domain (rest looked up from reference TRBV5-4 and TRBJ2-4): ETGVTQSPTHLIKTRGQQVTLRCSSQSGHNTVSWYQQALGQGPQFIFQYYREEENGRGNFPPRFSGLQFPNYSSELNVNALELDDSALYLCASSTGLGAKNIQYFGAGTRLSVL.

This clonotype was seen repeatedly, ten times or more. This rearrangement joins TRBV5-1 to TRBJ2-7; D is unresolved. V was pared by 2 bases and J by 1 base, with 7 bases between. Germline V gene sequence: CDR1 SGHRS, CDR2 YFSETQ. The CDR3 length is 13 residues. This CDR3 is CASSFVGSYEQYF. The CDR3 region has the DNA TGCGCCAGCAGCTTCGTGGGGTCCTACGAGCAGTACTTC.

Ten or more counts support this clonotype. V gene TRBV12-3 or TRBV12-4 combines with J gene TRBJ1-5; D gene uncertain. Trimming stripped 1 base from V and 8 bases from J, with 18 bases between. The CDR3 length is 16 residues. This CDR3 is CASSLGYRPSGKPQHF. DNA for the CDR3: TGTGCCAGCAGTTTAGGTTACCGACCGAGTGGGAAGCCCCAGCATTTT.

The chain couples TRBV11-2 to TRBJ2-5; TRBD1 might be the D (5 bases). The CDR3 loop spans 14 amino acids. CDR1 and CDR2 (germline): SGHAT, FQNNGV. V shed 0 bases and J shed 5 bases, with 10 bases lying between them. The CDR3 is CASSLDWTRETQYF. The CDR3 DNA reads as TGTGCCAGCAGCTTAGATTGGACACGGGAGACCCAGTACTTC.

This clonotype has a handful of counts. V is TRBV6-5 and J is TRBJ2-5, with TRBD1 identical over 9 bases. From germline, CDR1 is MNHEY and CDR2 SVGAGI. This CDR3 contains 14 residues. Trimming cost V 6 bases and J 6 bases; bases outside gene matches: 8. The CDR3 DNA reads as TGTGCCAGCAGCCCTTGGACAGGGGAAAAGACCCAGTACTTC. This translates into CASSPWTGEKTQYF.